The rows below give T cell receptor beta chains drawn from one sample of a study of cytomegalovirus exposure and HLA in healthy donors. The table came from immunoSEQ multiplex PCR; TCRdb's copy has only in-frame clones and leaves some out. This table has 150,000 to 200,000 clones, about three quarters appearing once. The source material was PBMCs. These TCRs come from a woman between 25 and 40 years old in good health and CMV-seropositive. The CDR3 runs from the conserved cysteine through the conserved F or W. The D gene is left open where the match is weak. Only part of the rows carry a size: once, few, many, or a class if the clone is expanded.

D gene	V gene	clone size	J gene	CDR3 protein	CDR3 DNA
TRBD2	TRBV14	.	TRBJ2-5	CASSQKLAGVSETQYF	TGTGCCAGCAGCCAAAAACTAGCGGGAGTGTCAGAGACCCAGTACTTC
TRBD2	TRBV10-1	.	TRBJ2-2	CASSESRLASTGELFF	TGCGCCAGCAGTGAGTCGAGACTAGCGAGCACCGGGGAGCTGTTTTTT
.	TRBV21-1	.	TRBJ2-7	CASIPVRVESYEQYF	TGTGCCAGCATTCCCGTTCGAGTAGAATCCTACGAGCAGTACTTC
TRBD2	TRBV29-1	.	TRBJ2-2	CSVLAGERTGELFF	TGCAGCGTGTTAGCGGGAGAGAGAACCGGGGAGCTGTTTTTT
TRBD1	TRBV30	few	TRBJ2-1	CAWRELTGGFSSYNEQFF	TGTGCCTGGAGGGAACTCACAGGGGGATTCAGCTCCTACAATGAGCAGTTCTTC
.	TRBV30	.	TRBJ2-3	CAWSVYRRTAYSTDTQYF	TGTGCCTGGAGTGTATACCGAAGGACAGCCTATTCCACAGATACGCAGTATTTT
.	TRBV19	.	TRBJ1-1	CASSIAGPMNTEAFF	TGTGCCAGTAGTATAGCAGGGCCCATGAACACTGAAGCTTTCTTT
.	TRBV2	.	TRBJ2-3	CASSEAWAEGTDTQYF	TGTGCCAGCAGTGAAGCTTGGGCAGAAGGCACAGATACGCAGTATTTT
.	TRBV11-1	.	TRBJ1-2	CASSLPGANYGYTF	TGTGCCAGCAGCTTACCAGGGGCTAACTATGGCTACACCTTC
.	TRBV5-6	.	TRBJ2-7	CASSLSVREQYF	TGTGCCAGCAGCTTATCGGTTCGGGAGCAGTACTTC
.	TRBV11-3	.	TRBJ2-5	CASSLGGTQEETQYF	TGTGCCAGCAGCTTAGGAGGGACACAAGAAGAGACCCAGTACTTC
.	TRBV6-1	few	TRBJ2-5	CASSWTSTPAETQYF	TGTGCCAGCAGTTGGACTTCTACCCCGGCAGAGACCCAGTACTTC